The text below deals with one T cell receptor beta chain. Its antigen is still unknown. The CDR3 contains 13 residues. Per germline, CDR1 MNHNS and CDR2 SASEGT. V gave up 5 bases and J gave up 4 bases; unmatched junction bases: 4. TCRdb's table, derived via immunoSEQ multiplex PCR, lists solely in-frame clones and lacks some. Seen here are some 310,000 clones, about 80% observed once, and the top ten hold 6.5% to 8%. The data are from a study of cytotoxic CD8 clonotypes in ibrutinib-treated CLL. Overall study findings and caveats: Baseline clonality exceeded age-matched healthy donors and tracked circulating CD8+ T-cell counts. Few clonotypes were public, and these shrank or held steady under treatment.

This sample comprised PBMCs, obtained before ibrutinib treatment. The TCR originated in a human donor with chronic lymphocytic leukemia. The gene calls are TRBV6-1 and TRBJ1-1; 7 nucleotides agree with TRBD1. The CDR3, as DNA: TGTGCCAGCAGTCTCTACAGGGGCACTGAAGCTTTCTTT. Translating it yields CASSLYRGTEAFF.